This T cell receptor (beta chain) is drawn from a study of blood T cell repertoires in COVID-19. CDR1 SGHTA and CDR2 FQGTGA come from the germline V gene. This CDR3 spans 14 amino acids. V was pared by 4 bases and J by 1 base, with 9 bases between. The table came from immunoSEQ multiplex PCR; TCRdb's copy has only in-frame clones and leaves some out. This sample has approximately 290,000 clones; about 85% occur once, and the top ten carry 0.7% to 0.9%. Sequenced material: peripheral blood. V usage is TRBV7-3 and J usage is TRBJ2-3; no clear D gene. The source of this sequence is a human donor with COVID-19, enrolled during active disease. The donor label of this sample is uncertain. The CDR3 coding sequence is TGTGCCAGCAGCTCAGTGGCCCGCACAGATACGCAGTATTTT. Encoded protein: CASSSVARTDTQYF.